These T cell receptor beta chains were read from a single sample in a study of shared clonotypes between healthy human individuals. Profiling relied on immunoSEQ multiplex PCR, and the TCRdb table lists in-frame clones only, not all of them. The data hold millions of clones, with about 95% observed a single time. The sequenced sample consisted of naive CD8+ T cells sorted from blood. The receptors were sampled from a man aged 18 to 35 in good health. Each CDR3 is given with its conserved first and last residue. A D gene is named only where the DNA matches it firmly. Part of the rows lack a size; the others show once, few, many or a class for expanded clones.

clone_size | j_call | d_call | v_call | cdr3_nt | cdr3_aa
NA | TRBJ2-1 | TRBD1 | TRBV5-6 | TGTGCCAGCAGCCCGGGGACAGTTTATGAGCAGTTCTTC | CASSPGTVYEQFF
NA | TRBJ2-3 | NA | TRBV6-6 | TGTGCCAGCAGTTTGGATGATACGCAGTATTTT | CASSLDDTQYF
NA | TRBJ2-2 | NA | TRBV27 | TGTGCCAGCAGCCACGACGTGAACACCGGGGAGCTGTTTTTT | CASSHDVNTGELFF
NA | TRBJ2-5 | NA | TRBV28 | TGTGCCAGCAGCTATAGCGAGGTGGTAGAGACCCAGTACTTC | CASSYSEVVETQYF
once | TRBJ2-1 | NA | TRBV4-1 | TGCGCCAGCAGCCAAGTGAGCGCCAATCGAGGCGATGAGCAGTTCTTC | CASSQVSANRGDEQFF
NA | TRBJ1-2 | NA | TRBV5-6 | TGTGCCAGCAGCCGCGCCTCCGGGAGGTATGGCTACACCTTC | CASSRASGRYGYTF
NA | TRBJ2-7 | NA | TRBV27 | TGTGCCAGCAGTTACAGGGTAGCCTACGAGCAGTACTTC | CASSYRVAYEQYF
NA | TRBJ1-1 | NA | TRBV19 | TGTGCCAGTAGTCTGGCTGGTCTCGCGGCCACTGAAGCTTTCTTT | CASSLAGLAATEAFF
NA | TRBJ2-5 | TRBD2 | TRBV29-1 | TGCAGCACCACCCAAGCGGGGGCCTTCCAAGAGACCCAGTACTTC | CSTTQAGAFQETQYF
NA | TRBJ1-2 | NA | TRBV15 | TGTGCCACCAGCGTCGACAGCTATGGCTACACCTTC | CATSVDSYGYTF
NA | TRBJ2-7 | NA | TRBV21-1 | TGTGCCAGCAGCGCTAGCGGGGCTACCTACGAGCAGTACTTC | CASSASGATYEQYF
NA | TRBJ2-1 | TRBD2 | TRBV27 | TGTGCCAGCAGCCCCTTAGGGACTAGCGTGTACAATGAGCAGTTCTTC | CASSPLGTSVYNEQFF
NA | TRBJ2-1 | NA | TRBV7-9 | TGTGCCAGCAGCTCGGGGCAATACAATGAGCAGTTCTTC | CASSSGQYNEQFF
NA | TRBJ2-6 | NA | TRBV4-1 | TGCGCCAGCAGCCAGGCAGGAGGGGCCAACGTCCTGACTTTC | CASSQAGGANVLTF
NA | TRBJ1-1 | NA | TRBV6-6 | TGTGCCAGCAGTTACTCGGGCATGAACACTGAAGCTTTCTTT | CASSYSGMNTEAFF
NA | TRBJ2-1 | NA | TRBV7-9 | TGTGCCAGCAGCCCAGTCCCCGAGCAGTTCTTC | CASSPVPEQFF
NA | TRBJ1-3 | TRBD1 | TRBV5-1 | TGCGCCAGCAGCTTGGCCCTGCAGGGGGCGGCTGGAAACACCATATATTTT | CASSLALQGAAGNTIYF
NA | TRBJ2-1 | NA | TRBV13 | TGTGCCAGCAGCTTGGGTCACGCCCCGTTCTTC | CASSLGHAPFF
NA | TRBJ1-1 | NA | TRBV6-5 | TGTGCCAGCAGTTACGATGGGTCGAACACTGAAGCTTTCTTT | CASSYDGSNTEAFF
NA | TRBJ2-1 | TRBD1 | TRBV5-1 | TGCGCCAGCAGGTTGGACAGGGGTGACAATGAGCAGTTCTTC | CASRLDRGDNEQFF
NA | TRBJ2-3 | NA | TRBV7-9 | TGTGCCAGCAGCTTAATTAGCGGATTACCAGATACGCAGTATTTT | CASSLISGLPDTQYF
NA | TRBJ1-5 | NA | TRBV6-1 | TGTGCCAGCAGTGAAATGAGGCAGGAGTATAGCAATCAGCCCCAGCATTTT | CASSEMRQEYSNQPQHF
NA | TRBJ1-6 | NA | TRBV6-5 | TGTGCCAGCAGTTACGCCGGACAAAATTCACCCCTCCACTTT | CASSYAGQNSPLHF
NA | TRBJ2-5 | NA | TRBV15 | TGTGCCACCAGCAGAGATCGGGATTATGGAGAGACCCAGTACTTC | CATSRDRDYGETQYF
NA | TRBJ1-1 | TRBD1 | TRBV2 | TGTGCCAGCAGTGAAGGAAGTGGAGCGGACAGGGGAATTGAAGCTTTCTTT | CASSEGSGADRGIEAFF
NA | TRBJ2-7 | TRBD2 | TRBV30 | TGTGCCTGGAGTGCAGGACTAGCGGGACAACCCTACGAGCAGTACTTC | CAWSAGLAGQPYEQYF
NA | TRBJ2-7 | TRBD2 | TRBV7-9 | TGTGCCAGCAGCCGGGACTATCTCTACGAGCAGTACTTC | CASSRDYLYEQYF
NA | TRBJ2-7 | TRBD2 | TRBV19 | TGTGCCAGTAGCTCGGTTAGCGGGAGTTCCGAGCAGTACTTC | CASSSVSGSSEQYF
NA | TRBJ2-1 | TRBD2 | TRBV19 | TGTGCCAGTATGGAGGGAGGGCCCTACAATGAGCAGTTCTTC | CASMEGGPYNEQFF
NA | TRBJ2-2 | TRBD1 | TRBV28 | TGTGCCAGCAGAGATGACAGGGGAAACACCGGGGAGCTGTTTTTT | CASRDDRGNTGELFF
NA | TRBJ2-1 | NA | TRBV4-2 | TGTGCCAGCAGCCAAGAGGAGGGGGACAATGAGCAGTTCTTC | CASSQEEGDNEQFF
NA | TRBJ2-7 | NA | TRBV27 | TGTGCCAGCAGTTCAAGGGCCACGAGCTCCTACGAGCAGTACTTC | CASSSRATSSYEQYF
NA | TRBJ2-7 | NA | TRBV30 | TGTGCCTGGAGTGTGGACAGCTCCTACGAGCAGTACTTC | CAWSVDSSYEQYF